This passage covers 14 T cell receptor beta chains from one sample sequenced in a study of shared clonotypes between healthy human individuals. Positively selected for CCR7, the CD45RO-negative cells used as naive CD8 cells excluded terminally differentiated effector memory CD45RA+ cells. Only in-frame clones appear in the TCRdb table, and some are missing; sequencing was by immunoSEQ multiplex PCR. The data contain hundreds of thousands of clones, 95% to 97% of them singletons. Sequencing used naive CD8+ T cells sorted from blood. These TCRs come from a man aged 25-40 years in good health.

The chain links TRBV7-9 to TRBJ2-3; 8 bases map to TRBD1. Trimming took 2 bases from V and 1 from J; bases not matched to a gene: 2. This CDR3 is built from 15 residues. The germline gives CDR1 SEHNR, CDR2 FQNEAQ (reference sequence). CDR3 DNA: TGTGCCAGCAGCTTACGGACAGGGCGCACAGATACGCAGTATTTT. It translates to CASSLRTGRTDTQYF.

This chain joins TRBV29-1 and TRBJ2-3; no firm D call. Between the trimmed V and J ends, which lost 1 base and 4 bases, there was a span of 12 bases. Germline V gene data show CDR1 as SQVTM and CDR2 as ANQGSEA. This CDR3 has 14 residues. DNA of the CDR3: TGCAGCGTTGAAGGTGTTCTCCGTTCAGATACGCAGTATTTT. Residues: CSVEGVLRSDTQYF.

J is TRBJ2-7 and V is TRBV7-9; TRBD2 is a possible D gene (6 bases). The germline CDR1 and CDR2 sequences are SEHNR and FQNEAQ (reference sequence). Trimming removed 7 bases at V and 3 bases at J, with 19 bases between. The CDR3 covers 15 residues. For the CDR3, the DNA is TGTGCCAGCACATACCGTGGGGGAGGAGACTACGAGCAGTACTTC. It translates to CASTYRGGGDYEQYF.

The chain recombines TRBV28 with TRBJ2-5; D not resolved. V lost 3 bases, J lost 5 bases, and 10 bases lay in between. Looked up from germline, CDR1 is MDHEN and CDR2 is SYDVKM. The CDR3 consists of 13 residues. The CDR3 DNA follows: TGTGCCAGCAGTTTCGTCTTTCCGGAGACCCAGTACTTC. The encoded protein is CASSFVFPETQYF.

CDR3 amino acids: CASSPNTDTQYF. DNA of the CDR3: TGTGCCAGCAGTCCAAACACAGATACGCAGTATTTT. The chain employs TRBV6-5 and TRBJ2-3; no reliable D call. CDR1 and CDR2 from the germline V gene are MNHEY and SVGAGI. V was pared by 5 bases and J by 2 bases, with 5 bases between. This CDR3 contains 12 residues.

The chain's CDR3 is CASSFLWAEDNEQFF. For the CDR3, the DNA is TGTGCCAGCAGTTTCCTTTGGGCCGAAGACAATGAGCAGTTCTTC. The rearrangement joins TRBV28 to TRBJ2-1; no definite D call. Germline V CDR1 and CDR2: MDHEN, SYDVKM. Trimming stripped 3 bases from V and 5 bases from J, with 14 bases between. The CDR3 covers 15 residues.

This clone was seen once. J is TRBJ1-4 and V is TRBV6-6; TRBD1 agrees at 7 bases. Germline V gene sequence: CDR1 MNHNY, CDR2 SVGAGI (reference sequence). The V and J ends lost 4 bases and 4 bases, in that order; junction bases with no gene match: 6. This CDR3 has 15 amino acids. The CDR3 DNA reads TGTGCCAGCAGTTCCCAGGGGGTGGATAATGAAAAACTGTTTTTT. Translation gives CASSSQGVDNEKLFF.

V is TRBV19 and J is TRBJ2-7, with 8 bases matching TRBD2. This CDR3 contains 16 residues. V lost 6 bases to trimming and J lost 2 bases; unmatched junction nucleotides: 12. The germline V gene has CDR1 LNHDA and CDR2 SQIVND (reference sequence). In DNA, the CDR3 is TGTGCCAGTAGCCACATTAGCGGGGAGATGCCCTACGAGCAGTACTTC. It translates to CASSHISGEMPYEQYF. The full variable domain, its missing parts supplied by reference TRBV19 and TRBJ2-7, is DGGITQSPKYLFRKEGQNVTLSCEQNLNHDAMYWYRQDPGQGLRLIYYSQIVNDFQKGDIAEGYSVSREKKESFPLTVTSAQKNPTAFYLCASSHISGEMPYEQYFGPGTRLTVT.

The rearrangement joins TRBV5-8 to TRBJ2-2; tentatively, D is TRBD1 (6 bases). Germline V gene data show CDR1 as SGHTS and CDR2 as YDEGEE. Trimming cost V 4 bases and J 2 bases, with 12 bases left between them. CDR3 length equals 15 residues. CDR3 protein: CASSLGTTNTGELFF. CDR3 sequence (DNA): TGTGCCAGCAGCCTGGGGACAACCAACACCGGGGAGCTGTTTTTT.

This chain links TRBV20-1 with TRBJ1-1; the D gene is possibly TRBD1 (5 bases). The CDR3 runs 8 residues. Germline V CDR1 and CDR2: DFQATT, SNEGSKA (reference sequence). The CDR3 nucleotides are TGCAGACCTCAGGGAGCTTTCTTT. Translating it yields CRPQGAFF.

This clone was seen a handful of times. V usage is TRBV27 and J usage is TRBJ2-7, with D hard to call. With 0 bases removed from V and 5 bases from J, the gap between germline ends came to 8 bases. CDR1 MNHEY and CDR2 SMNVEV come from the germline V gene (reference sequence). This CDR3 spans 13 amino acids. CDR3 DNA sequence: TGTGCCAGCAGTTTATCGGGCAGCCACGAGCAGTACTTC. It specifies CASSLSGSHEQYF.

The V gene is TRBV9, the J gene TRBJ2-1; 7 bases agree with TRBD2. The CDR3 runs 17 residues. Germline values: CDR1 SGDLS, CDR2 YYNGEE. After removal of 2 bases from V and 3 bases from J, the junction contained 11 bases not matched to a gene. The CDR3 DNA reads as TGTGCCAGCAGCGTTAACTCAGGGAGGGCGGACTACAATGAGCAGTTCTTC. Protein: CASSVNSGRADYNEQFF.

The V and J genes are TRBV10-1 and TRBJ2-1, with 13 bases fitting TRBD2. Germline V CDR1 and CDR2: WNHNN, SYGVQD (reference sequence). The CDR3 is 14 amino acids. Germline trimming cut 6 bases from V and 7 bases from J; bases unmatched to any gene: 3. CDR3 DNA: TGCGCCAGCAGCGGGACTAGCGGGATAAATGAGCAGTTCTTC. Encoded protein: CASSGTSGINEQFF.

V and J are TRBV7-8 and TRBJ2-3; possibly TRBD2 for D (7 bases). The CDR3 sequence is 19 residues long. Trimming took 1 base from V and 1 from J, leaving 21 bases between them. CDR1 is SGHVS, CDR2 FQNEAQ, per germline. The CDR3, as DNA: TGTGCCAGCAGCTTAGTGGTATCTAGCGGAGGGGGGGGCACAGATACGCAGTATTTT. It codes for CASSLVVSSGGGGTDTQYF.